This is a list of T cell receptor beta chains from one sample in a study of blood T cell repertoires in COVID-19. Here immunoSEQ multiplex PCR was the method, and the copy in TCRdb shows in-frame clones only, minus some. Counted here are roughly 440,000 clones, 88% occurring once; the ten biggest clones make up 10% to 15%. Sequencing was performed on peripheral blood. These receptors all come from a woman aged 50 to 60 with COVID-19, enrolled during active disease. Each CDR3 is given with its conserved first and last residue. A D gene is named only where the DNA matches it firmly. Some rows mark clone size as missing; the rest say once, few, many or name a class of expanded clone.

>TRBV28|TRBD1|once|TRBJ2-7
CASIPDRTSYEQYF
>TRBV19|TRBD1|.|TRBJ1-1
CASSRGQLNTEAFF
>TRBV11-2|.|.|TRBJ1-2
CASNLERAGYGYTF
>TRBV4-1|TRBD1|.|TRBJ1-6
CASSLEDRASPLHF
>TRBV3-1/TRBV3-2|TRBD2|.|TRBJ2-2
CASSQELAVTGELFF
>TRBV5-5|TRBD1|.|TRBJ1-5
CASSSGQGIVQPQHF
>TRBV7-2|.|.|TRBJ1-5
CASSRVGDQPQHF
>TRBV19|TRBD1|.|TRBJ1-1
CASRTGGSEAFF
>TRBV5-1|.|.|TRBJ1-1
CASSLERRRNTEAFF
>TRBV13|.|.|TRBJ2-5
CASSWTGGGETQYF
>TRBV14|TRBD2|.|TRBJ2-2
CASSQVTGGRGTGELFF
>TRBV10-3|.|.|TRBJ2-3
CAISESGGAADTQYF
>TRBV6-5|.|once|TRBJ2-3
CASIYPGDTDTQYF
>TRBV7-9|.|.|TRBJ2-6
CASSLPRNAFLSGANVLTF
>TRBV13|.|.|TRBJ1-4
CASSSIATGVVATNEKLFF
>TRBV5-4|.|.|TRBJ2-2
CASSYRPGGELFF
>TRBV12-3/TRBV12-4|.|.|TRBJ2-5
CAISVGETQYF
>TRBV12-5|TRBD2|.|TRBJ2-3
CASGLPNREAAFSTDTQYF
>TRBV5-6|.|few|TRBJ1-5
CASSLGHYSNQPQHF
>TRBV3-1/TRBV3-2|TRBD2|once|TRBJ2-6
CASSPWMGGSLAGANVLTF
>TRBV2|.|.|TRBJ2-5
CASSGIRAETQYF
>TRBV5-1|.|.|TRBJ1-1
CASSLAAGSTEAFF
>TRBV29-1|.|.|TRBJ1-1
CSGGYSGTEAFF
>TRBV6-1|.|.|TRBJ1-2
CASSEIGVRFYGYTF